Sequencing of this T cell receptor beta chain was carried out in a study of cytomegalovirus exposure and HLA in healthy donors. The PCR was carried out with 60 Vbeta primers and 13 Jbeta primers. Some clones are missing from TCRdb's copy, which holds only in-frame ones; the method was immunoSEQ multiplex PCR. The table shows 100,000 to 120,000 clones, with approximately 72% occurring only once. Study-level points and caveats: It is likely that the observed cluster of highly shared sequence variants was a sequencing artifact. Reports state that TCR beta sequences accurately predicted most subjects' HLA-A and HLA-B alleles.

V lost 6 bases and J lost 0, with 11 bases in between. Germline V gene lookup returns CDR1 LGHNT and CDR2 FRNRAP. The CDR3 sequence is 15 residues long. As concerns this clone: The antigen remains unidentified.

Sequenced material: PBMCs. The chain recombines TRBV12-5 with TRBJ1-4, with TRBD1 as a possible D gene (6 bases). The origin of this receptor is a man aged 25 to 45 in good health and CMV-seronegative. For the CDR3, the DNA is TGTGCTAGTGGGACAGGAGATGCAACTAATGAAAAACTGTTTTTT. Translation: CASGTGDATNEKLFF.